Each of the 17 T cell receptor beta chains below was sequenced from the same sample in a study of Graves' ophthalmopathy and Graves' hyperthyroidism. RNA transcripts were the template, and TCR beta CDR3 regions were amplified from them. First-round RT-PCR employed HTBI primers, with a second-round multiplex PCR after it. A single record per CDR3 protein comes from TCRdb applying MiXCR to the multiplex PCR reads. The sample contains roughly 420,000 distinct CDR3 sequences, 20% to 25% of which appear only once. Sample: peripheral blood. These receptors were obtained from a woman aged 18 to 35 with stable Graves' hyperthyroidism.

This clonotype was recorded at least ten times. This chain connects TRBV15 to TRBJ2-7; D is undetermined. The CDR3 spans 14 residues. The germline gives CDR1 LNHNV, CDR2 YYDKDF (reference sequence). Trimming removed 0 bases from V and 1 base from J, with 7 bases in between. DNA of the CDR3: TGTGCCACCAGCAGAGATCCCAGATCCTACGAGCAGTACTTC. It yields the protein CATSRDPRSYEQYF.

This clonotype has at least ten counts. CDR3 in amino acids: CASSALDQETQYF. The CDR3 nucleotides read TGTGCCAGCAGCGCCTTGGACCAAGAGACCCAGTACTTC. This chain joins TRBV27 and TRBJ2-5, with D unclear. The V end lost 6 bases, the J end lost 0 bases, and 8 bases lay between the germline ends. There are 13 residues in the CDR3. CDR1 is MNHEY and CDR2 is SMNVEV in the germline V gene (reference sequence).

The gene calls are TRBV12-3 or TRBV12-4 and TRBJ2-7; TRBD2 aligns across 9 bases. This CDR3 spans 15 amino acids. V was clipped by 5 bases and J by 2 bases; unmatched bases: 7. CDR3 nucleotides: TGTGCCAGCAGTCTACCCGGGACTAGCACCTACGAGCAGTACTTC. Encoded protein: CASSLPGTSTYEQYF.

This clonotype was seen at least ten times. The CDR3 loop reads CASSLVRNRRTSEQYF. CDR3 DNA sequence: TGTGCCAGCAGCTTAGTTCGCAACCGCAGGACTTCCGAGCAGTACTTC. The rearrangement links TRBV7-9 to TRBJ2-7; TRBD2 might be the D (5 bases). This CDR3 has 16 amino acids. Germline V CDR1 and CDR2: SEHNR, FQNEAQ (reference sequence). Trimming removed 1 base from V and 6 bases from J, with 19 bases in between. Drawing the rest from reference TRBV7-9 and TRBJ2-7, the complete variable domain is DTGVSQNPRHKITKRGQNVTFRCDPISEHNRLYWYRQTLGQGPEFLTYFQNEAQLEKSRLLSDRFSAERPKGSFSTLEIQRTEQGDSAMYLCASSLVRNRRTSEQYFGPGTRLTVT.

This clonotype showed up many times. This rearrangement joins TRBV6-1 to TRBJ2-5; D unclear. V was shortened by 7 bases and J by 1 base, with 13 bases between the two germline ends. This CDR3 is 14 amino acids long. Germline values: CDR1 MNHNS, CDR2 SASEGT. CDR3 nucleotides: TGTGCCAGCATGAAAGTTCGGATCCAAGAGACCCAGTACTTC. Its protein product is CASMKVRIQETQYF.

This clonotype was seen many times. The rearrangement joins TRBV5-1 to TRBJ2-7; 7 bases are a match to TRBD2. Trimming removed 0 bases from V and 4 bases from J; junction bases left unmatched: 10. This CDR3 is built from 16 residues. Germline V gene data show CDR1 as SGHRS and CDR2 as YFSETQ. The CDR3 DNA reads as TGCGCCAGCAGCTTGGCCCTAGCGGCTGCCGGGTACGAGCAGTACTTC. Its translation: CASSLALAAAGYEQYF.

This clonotype was observed at least ten times. The chain has TRBV4-1 and TRBJ1-2; D is ambiguous. The V and J ends lost 0 bases and 7 bases respectively, with 15 bases between them. The CDR3 has 15 residues. CDR1 is MGHRA, CDR2 YSYEKL, per germline. Here the CDR3 reads CASSQDRIPGSGYTF. CDR3 coding DNA: TGCGCCAGCAGCCAAGATCGAATCCCAGGCTCTGGCTACACCTTC.

This clonotype was counted at least ten times. V gene TRBV20-1 combines with J gene TRBJ2-5; D assignment may be TRBD1 or TRBD2 (5 bases each). Trimming stripped 3 bases from V and 5 bases from J, with 19 bases between. CDR3 length: 15 residues. Germline V gene lookup returns CDR1 DFQATT and CDR2 SNEGSKA (reference sequence). The CDR3 loop reads CSARALGTQLETQYF. Here the CDR3 DNA reads TGCAGTGCTAGGGCCCTAGGGACCCAATTGGAGACCCAGTACTTC.

The sample holds many counts of this clonotype. V is TRBV10-3 and J is TRBJ1-2; unclear D gene. The CDR3 is made up of 13 amino acids. V gave up 4 bases and J gave up 2 bases, with 8 bases separating them. The germline CDR1 and CDR2 sequences are ENHRY and SYGVKD. As DNA, the CDR3 is TGTGCCATCAGTGCTGACCGAAACTATGGCTACACCTTC. Its translation: CAISADRNYGYTF.

This clonotype has ten or more counts. V and J are TRBV6-5 and TRBJ1-2; D unresolved. CDR3 length: 14 amino acids. Trimming left V 3 bases short and J 6 bases short, with 14 bases between. Germline V gene data show CDR1 as MNHEY and CDR2 as SVGAGI. CDR3 region: CASSYGSLADGYTF. CDR3 DNA: TGTGCCAGCAGTTATGGGTCGTTGGCGGATGGCTACACCTTC.

CDR3 amino acids: CASSGGQGAPGTEAFF. The CDR3 bases are TGTGCCAGCAGTGGGGGACAGGGGGCGCCCGGCACTGAAGCTTTCTTT. The rearrangement uses TRBV6-1 and TRBJ1-1, with 12 bases that match TRBD1. V was clipped by 4 bases and J by 4 bases; unmatched bases: 7. This CDR3 comprises 16 residues. Germline V CDR1 and CDR2: MNHNS, SASEGT.

In its sample, this clonotype was seen many times. V is TRBV30 and J is TRBJ2-7; tentatively, D is TRBD1 (6 bases). The CDR3 is 14 amino acids. The V gene's germline CDR1 is GTSNPN and CDR2 SVGIG (reference sequence). The V end was cut by 0 bases, the J end by 6 bases, with 15 bases between. The CDR3 here is CAWSVRTEAGEQYF. CDR3 nucleotide sequence: TGTGCCTGGAGTGTACGGACAGAGGCAGGCGAGCAGTACTTC.

This clonotype was recorded at least ten times. The CDR3 nucleotides read TGTGCCAGCAGTTTCTCGTCTAGACAGAGGTATTTGAACACTGAAGCTTTCTTT. This gives the protein CASSFSSRQRYLNTEAFF. The J gene is TRBJ1-1, the V gene TRBV28, with TRBD1 as a possible D gene (5 bases). The CDR3 is made up of 18 amino acids. CDR1 is MDHEN and CDR2 is SYDVKM in the germline V gene. V was cut by 3 bases and J by 0 bases, with 20 bases left in between.

In its sample, this clonotype was seen many times. The rearrangement links TRBV6-2 or TRBV6-3 to TRBJ2-6; 7 nucleotides line up with TRBD1. The CDR3 is 17 amino acids. Germline trimming cut 6 bases from V and 0 bases from J; bases unmatched to any gene: 8. CDR1 is MNHEY, CDR2 SVGEGT, per germline. CDR3 sequence reads: CASRGTVFLSGANVLTF. The CDR3 DNA sequence: TGTGCCAGCAGGGGGACAGTCTTTCTCTCTGGGGCCAACGTCCTGACTTTC.

In this sample, this clonotype turned up many times. The rearrangement joins TRBV28 to TRBJ1-5, with a possible D match to TRBD1 (6 bases). V was cut by 6 bases and J by 5 bases, with 14 bases left in between. The germline V gene has CDR1 MDHEN and CDR2 SYDVKM. The length of the CDR3 is 14 residues. In nucleotides, the CDR3 is TGTGCCAGCAGCCCAACACGACAGGATCAGCCCCAGCATTTT. It translates to CASSPTRQDQPQHF.

This clonotype was found many times. The CDR3 loop is CASSWGPNTEAFF. The CDR3 DNA sequence: TGCGCCAGCAGCTGGGGACCGAACACTGAAGCTTTCTTT. This chain connects TRBV5-1 to TRBJ1-1, with TRBD1 as a possible D gene (5 bases). V lost 3 bases to trimming and J lost 1 base, with 7 bases between them. The CDR3 has 13 amino acids. Germline V gene data show CDR1 as SGHRS and CDR2 as YFSETQ.

The rearrangement joins TRBV6-1 to TRBJ1-1; tentative D call: TRBD1 (5 bases). The CDR3 has 12 residues. Germline CDR1 MNHNS, CDR2 SASEGT. Trimming removed 2 bases at V and 10 bases at J, with 11 bases between. CDR3 nucleotide sequence: TGTGCCAGCAGTGAATTGGGGGGGTTAGCTTTCTTT. Translation: CASSELGGLAFF.